The text below deals with one T cell receptor beta chain. What it binds is not known. V lost 6 bases to trimming and J lost 5 bases, with 11 bases between them. Germline V CDR1 and CDR2: MNHNS, SASEGT. The CDR3 consists of 13 residues. The sample belongs to a study of long-term antiretroviral therapy in people with HIV. Points from the study as a whole: Clones that had undergone expansion before ART prevailed in the repertoire throughout all time points. The study found narrower CDR3 length ranges in HIV repertoires than in controls.

It was version v3.0 of the immunoSEQ assay that was run at survey level. Generated by immunoSEQ multiplex PCR, the TCRdb table keeps only in-frame clones and is missing some. The repertoire holds about 25,000 clones, with 65% to 80% as singletons. This TCR came from a woman aged 40 to 55 with HIV. This rearrangement joins TRBV6-1 to TRBJ1-5; D is ambiguous. The specimen comprised unsorted PBMCs, sampled 0.5 years after starting antiretroviral therapy. Here the CDR3 reads CASRLRWDQPQHF. The CDR3 DNA is TGTGCCAGCAGGCTCCGGTGGGATCAGCCCCAGCATTTT.